This record covers a single T cell receptor beta chain. A junction end diverges from the germline sequence, so it may reflect a read error. This record belongs to a study of blood T cell repertoires in COVID-19. In germline, CDR1 is MDHEN, CDR2 SYDVKM. The CDR3 length is 12 residues. Sequenced by immunoSEQ multiplex PCR; TCRdb stores in-frame clones only, minus some. Seen here are a few hundred thousand clones, roughly 84% observed once, and the top ten hold approximately 6.8%. The chain employs TRBV28 and TRBJ1-1; unclear D gene. The receptor comes from a woman between 35 and 50 years old who had recovered from COVID-19. Sequencing was done on a sample of PBMCs or T cells enriched from blood (not recorded which). The CDR3 bases are TGCGCCAGCAGTTTAGGCGGCGGTGAAGCTTTCTTT. This sequence encodes CASSLGGGEAFF.